Sequencing of this TCR beta chain was carried out in a study of T cells in Graves' hyperthyroidism and ophthalmopathy. General observations from the study: Ophthalmopathy, which appeared later, was predicted by the model a median about 5.9 months before onset.

This clonotype was counted at least ten times. Its antigen is not known. If no ophthalmopathy progression occurred within 18 months, Graves' hyperthyroidism was stable. 10 ml of fresh peripheral blood supplied the PBMCs. The V end lost 6 bases, the J end lost 9 bases, and 9 bases lay between the germline ends. CDR3 length: 11 amino acids. Amplified regions were TCR beta CDR3 sequences from RNA transcripts. The HTBI set primed first-round TCR CDR3 RT-PCR. TCRdb reanalysed the multiplex PCR reads using MiXCR and keeps one entry per CDR3 protein. The sample holds around 200,000 distinct CDR3 sequences, over 15% seen once.

The origin of this receptor is a woman in her forties or fifties with Graves' hyperthyroidism. This chain links TRBV12-3 or TRBV12-4 with TRBJ2-1; D is unresolved. The source material was blood. DNA for the CDR3: TGTGCCAGCAGGGGGTCGCTTGAGCAGTTCTTC. Translating it yields CASRGSLEQFF.